The TCR beta chain under discussion was sequenced for a study of cytomegalovirus exposure and HLA in healthy donors. The table lists this clone with a few counts. Its specificity is not known. The study's findings and limits: Both high specificity and high sensitivity reportedly marked the classifier's diagnosis of cytomegalovirus status.

The CDR3 is 16 amino acids. V gave up 4 bases and J gave up 4 bases, with 22 bases separating them. Germline loops: CDR1 GTSNPN, CDR2 SVGIG (reference sequence). PCR employed 60 Vbeta and 13 Jbeta primers. Authors' methods: In a later analysis, of 79 million or so unique beta chains, 9 million to 11 million appeared in at least two donors. Profiling relied on immunoSEQ multiplex PCR, and the TCRdb table lists in-frame clones only, not all of them. From that table come the V and J calls and clone size; the DNA was used to work out D and trimming. The sample has over 150,000 clones; around four fifths are singletons.

The sample was PBMCs. The TCR sequence derives from a girl aged 10-17 years in good health and CMV-seropositive. The rearrangement joins TRBV30 to TRBJ1-2, with no clear D. The CDR3 DNA is TGTGCCTGGACCCCCCGACGAGGGTGGCGGGCCTATGGCTACACCTTC. Its protein is CAWTPRRGWRAYGYTF.